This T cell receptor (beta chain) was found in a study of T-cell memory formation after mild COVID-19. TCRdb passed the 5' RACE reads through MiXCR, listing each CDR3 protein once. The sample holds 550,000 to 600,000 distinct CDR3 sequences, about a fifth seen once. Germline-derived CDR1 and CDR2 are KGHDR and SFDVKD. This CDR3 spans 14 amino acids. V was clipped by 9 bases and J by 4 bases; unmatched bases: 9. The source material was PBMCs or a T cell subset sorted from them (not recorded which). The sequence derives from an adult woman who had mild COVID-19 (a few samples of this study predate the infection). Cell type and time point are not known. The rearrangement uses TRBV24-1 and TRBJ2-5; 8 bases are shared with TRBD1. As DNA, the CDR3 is TGTGCCACCGCACGCAGGGGGCTCGGAGAGACCCAGTACTTC. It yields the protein CATARRGLGETQYF.